The 2 T cell receptor beta chains presented below share a single source sample, sequenced in a study of regulatory T cells in long-lasting Graves disease. Both iRepertoire HTBI primers and Arm-PCR of CDR3 regions were used to build the TCR beta libraries. TCRdb reanalysed the multiplex PCR reads using MiXCR and keeps one entry per CDR3 protein. The table lists about 530,000 distinct CDR3 sequences, roughly a sixth of them singletons. Regarding time point: newly diagnosed GD, antithyroid drugs for less than 3 months. Construction of the TCR library relied on RNA isolated from PBMCs. These records were also assigned to another study, of T cells in Graves' hyperthyroidism and ophthalmopathy.

Source: peripheral blood mononuclear cells (PBMCs), taken at new diagnosis, from a patient treated with antithyroid drugs. These receptor sequences come from a middle-aged woman with Graves disease.

This clonotype was detected ten times or more. J is TRBJ1-1 and V is TRBV28, with D hard to call. The CDR3 is made up of 13 amino acids. CDR1 MDHEN and CDR2 SYDVKM come from the germline V gene. V gave up 6 bases and J gave up 1 base, with 9 bases separating them. The DNA for the CDR3 is TGTGCCAGCAGCTCGTCAGGGAACACTGAAGCTTTCTTT. This encodes CASSSSGNTEAFF.

In its sample, this clonotype was seen a few times. Germline is not matched at one junction end, which may reflect a read error. J is TRBJ2-2 and V is TRBV5-1; no firm D call. Germline lookup yields CDR1 SGHRS and CDR2 YFSETQ. CDR3 length equals 18 residues. CDR3 protein: CASSSRVFFGENTGELFF. In DNA, the CDR3 is TGTGCCAGCAGCAGCCGGGTCTTTTTCGGTGAGAACACCGGGGAGCTGTTTTTT.